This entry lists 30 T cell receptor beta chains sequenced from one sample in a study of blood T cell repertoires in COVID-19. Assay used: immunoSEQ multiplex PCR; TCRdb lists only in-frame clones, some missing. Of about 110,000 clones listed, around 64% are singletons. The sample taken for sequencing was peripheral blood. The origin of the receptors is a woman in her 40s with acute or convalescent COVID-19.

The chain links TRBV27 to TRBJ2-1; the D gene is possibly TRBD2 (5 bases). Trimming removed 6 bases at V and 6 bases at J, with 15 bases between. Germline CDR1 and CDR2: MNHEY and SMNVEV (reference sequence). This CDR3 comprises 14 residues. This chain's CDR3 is CASSIGSRVNEQFF. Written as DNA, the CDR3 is TGTGCCAGCAGCATTGGGAGTAGAGTCAATGAGCAGTTCTTC.

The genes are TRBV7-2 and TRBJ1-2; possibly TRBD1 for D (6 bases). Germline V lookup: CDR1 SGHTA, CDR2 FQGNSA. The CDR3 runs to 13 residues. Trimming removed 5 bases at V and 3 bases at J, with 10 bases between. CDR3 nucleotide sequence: TGTGCCAGCAGCCCCAGGGGACACTATGGCTACACCTTC. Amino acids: CASSPRGHYGYTF.

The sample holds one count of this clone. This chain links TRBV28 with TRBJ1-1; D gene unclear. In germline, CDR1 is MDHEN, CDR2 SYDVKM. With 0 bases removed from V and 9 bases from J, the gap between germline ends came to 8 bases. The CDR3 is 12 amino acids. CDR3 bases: TGTGCCAGCAGTTTATGGAGACAACAAGCTTTCTTT. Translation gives CASSLWRQQAFF.

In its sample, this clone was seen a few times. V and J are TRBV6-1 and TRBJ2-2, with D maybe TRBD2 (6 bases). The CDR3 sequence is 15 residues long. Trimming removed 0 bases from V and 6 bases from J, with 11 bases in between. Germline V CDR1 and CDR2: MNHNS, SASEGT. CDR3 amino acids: CASSEARGVAGELFF. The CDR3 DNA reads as TGTGCCAGCAGTGAAGCTCGCGGGGTAGCCGGGGAGCTGTTTTTT.

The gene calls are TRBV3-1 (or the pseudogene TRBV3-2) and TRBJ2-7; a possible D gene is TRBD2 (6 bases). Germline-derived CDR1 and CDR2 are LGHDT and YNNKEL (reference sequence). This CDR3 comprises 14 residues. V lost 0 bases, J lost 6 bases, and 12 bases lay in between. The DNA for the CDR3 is TGTGCCAGCAGCCAAGATCTGGGGGGTCGCGAGCAGTACTTC. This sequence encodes CASSQDLGGREQYF.

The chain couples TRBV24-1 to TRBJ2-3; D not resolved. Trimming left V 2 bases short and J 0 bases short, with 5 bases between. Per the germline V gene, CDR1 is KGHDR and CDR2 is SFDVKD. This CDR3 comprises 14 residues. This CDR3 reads CATSDWASTDTQYF. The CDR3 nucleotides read TGTGCCACCAGTGATTGGGCTAGCACAGATACGCAGTATTTT.

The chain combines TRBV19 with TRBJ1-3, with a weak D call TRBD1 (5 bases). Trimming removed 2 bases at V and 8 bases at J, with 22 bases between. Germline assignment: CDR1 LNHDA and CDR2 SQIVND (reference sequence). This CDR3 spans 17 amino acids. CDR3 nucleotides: TGTGCCAGTAGTATACCCCCTCGACAGTTCTACTGCTACACCATATATTTT. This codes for CASSIPPRQFYCYTIYF.

CDR3 coding DNA: TGTGCCAGCAGCTTAAACATTCAGCCCCAGCATTTT. Translating it yields CASSLNIQPQHF. The rearrangement links TRBV7-9 to TRBJ1-5; D unclear. Trimming cost V 2 bases and J 6 bases, with 5 bases left between them. CDR1 and CDR2 from the germline V gene are SEHNR and FQNEAQ (reference sequence). The CDR3 covers 12 residues.

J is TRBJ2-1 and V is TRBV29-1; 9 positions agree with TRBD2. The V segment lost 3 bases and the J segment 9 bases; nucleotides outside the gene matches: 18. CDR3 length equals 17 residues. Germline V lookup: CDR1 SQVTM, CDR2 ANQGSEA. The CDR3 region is CSVDKSGGTTLGVEQFF. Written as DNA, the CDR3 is TGCAGCGTTGATAAAAGCGGGGGGACCACTTTGGGGGTTGAGCAGTTCTTC.

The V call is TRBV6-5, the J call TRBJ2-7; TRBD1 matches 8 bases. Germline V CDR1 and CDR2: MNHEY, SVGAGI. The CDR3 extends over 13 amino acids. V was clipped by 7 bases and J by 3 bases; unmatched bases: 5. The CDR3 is CASTYGQGYEQYF. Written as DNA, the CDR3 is TGTGCCAGCACCTACGGACAGGGCTACGAGCAGTACTTC.

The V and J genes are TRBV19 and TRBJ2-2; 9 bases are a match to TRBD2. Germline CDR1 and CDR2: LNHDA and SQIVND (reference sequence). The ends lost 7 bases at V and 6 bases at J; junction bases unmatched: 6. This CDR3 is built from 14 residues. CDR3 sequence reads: CASNAGGLAGELFF. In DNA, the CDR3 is TGTGCCAGTAATGCGGGGGGGCTCGCCGGGGAGCTGTTTTTT.

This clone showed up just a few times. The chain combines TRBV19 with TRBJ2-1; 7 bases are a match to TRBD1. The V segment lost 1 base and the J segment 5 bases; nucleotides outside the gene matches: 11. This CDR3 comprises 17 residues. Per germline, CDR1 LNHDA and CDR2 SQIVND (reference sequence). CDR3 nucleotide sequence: TGTGCCAGTAGTATAGTCCGGGGAAAGGGGGCCCACAATGAGCAGTTCTTC. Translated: CASSIVRGKGAHNEQFF.

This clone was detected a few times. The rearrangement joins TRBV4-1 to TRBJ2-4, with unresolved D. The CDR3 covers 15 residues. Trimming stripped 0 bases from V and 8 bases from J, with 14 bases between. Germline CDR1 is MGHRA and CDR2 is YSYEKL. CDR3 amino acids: CASSQEVASSHIQYF. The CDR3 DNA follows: TGCGCCAGCAGCCAAGAGGTGGCCTCCAGTCACATTCAGTACTTC.

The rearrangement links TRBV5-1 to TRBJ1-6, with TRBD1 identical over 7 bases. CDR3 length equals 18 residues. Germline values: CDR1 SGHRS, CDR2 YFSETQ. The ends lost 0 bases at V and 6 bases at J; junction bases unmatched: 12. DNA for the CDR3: TGCGCCAGCAGCTTGGTTCTGACAGGGAGTGATTTTAATTCACCCCTCCACTTT. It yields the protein CASSLVLTGSDFNSPLHF.

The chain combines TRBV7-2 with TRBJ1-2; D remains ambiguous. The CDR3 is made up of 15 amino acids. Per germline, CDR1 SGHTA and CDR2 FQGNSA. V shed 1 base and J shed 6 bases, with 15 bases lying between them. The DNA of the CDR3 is TGTGCCAGCAGCTTAGACGGCCCCCGGGGAGATGGCTACACCTTC. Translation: CASSLDGPRGDGYTF.

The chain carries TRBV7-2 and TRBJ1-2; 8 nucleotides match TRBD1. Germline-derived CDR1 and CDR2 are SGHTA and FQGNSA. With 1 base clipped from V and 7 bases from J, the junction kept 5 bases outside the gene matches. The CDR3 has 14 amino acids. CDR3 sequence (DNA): TGTGCCAGCAGCTTAGGTGCGACAGGGGCTGGCTACACCTTC. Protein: CASSLGATGAGYTF. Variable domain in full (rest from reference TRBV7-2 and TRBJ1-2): GAGVSQSPSNKVTEKGKDVELRCDPISGHTALYWYRQSLGQGLEFLIYFQGNSAPDKSGLPSDRFSAERTGGSVSTLTIQRTQQEDSAVYLCASSLGATGAGYTFGSGTRLTVV.

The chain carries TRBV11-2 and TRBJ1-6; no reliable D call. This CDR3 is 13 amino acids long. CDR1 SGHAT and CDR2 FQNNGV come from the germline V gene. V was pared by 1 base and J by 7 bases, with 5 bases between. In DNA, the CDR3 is TGTGCCAGCAGCTTAGGCGGGAATTCACCCCTCCACTTT. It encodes CASSLGGNSPLHF.

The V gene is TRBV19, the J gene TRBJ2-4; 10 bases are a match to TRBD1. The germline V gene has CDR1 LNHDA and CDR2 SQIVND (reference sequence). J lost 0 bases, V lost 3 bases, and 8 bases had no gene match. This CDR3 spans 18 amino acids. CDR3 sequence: CASSMGTGAYVAKNIQYF. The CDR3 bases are TGTGCCAGTAGTATGGGGACAGGGGCTTATGTAGCCAAAAACATTCAGTACTTC.

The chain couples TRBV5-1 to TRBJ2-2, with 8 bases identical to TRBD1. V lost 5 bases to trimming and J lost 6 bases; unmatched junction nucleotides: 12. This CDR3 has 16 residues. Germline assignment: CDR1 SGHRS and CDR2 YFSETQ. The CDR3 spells CASRLAGTGGAGELFF. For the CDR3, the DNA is TGCGCCAGCAGACTGGCCGGGACAGGAGGGGCCGGGGAGCTGTTTTTT.

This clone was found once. The CDR3 loop is CASSEHGGWVQYF. As DNA, the CDR3 is TGTGCCAGCAGTGAACACGGGGGGTGGGTGCAGTACTTC. The gene calls are TRBV6-1 and TRBJ2-7; 7 bases match TRBD2. CDR1 and CDR2 from the germline V gene are MNHNS and SASEGT. CDR3 length: 13 amino acids. The ends lost 2 bases at V and 9 bases at J; junction bases unmatched: 7.

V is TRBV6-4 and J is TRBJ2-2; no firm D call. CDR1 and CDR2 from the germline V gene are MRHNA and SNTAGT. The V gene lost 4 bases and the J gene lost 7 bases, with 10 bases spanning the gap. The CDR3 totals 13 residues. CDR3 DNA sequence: TGTGCCAGCAGTGTCACGGGTGGCGGGGAGCTGTTTTTT. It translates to CASSVTGGGELFF.

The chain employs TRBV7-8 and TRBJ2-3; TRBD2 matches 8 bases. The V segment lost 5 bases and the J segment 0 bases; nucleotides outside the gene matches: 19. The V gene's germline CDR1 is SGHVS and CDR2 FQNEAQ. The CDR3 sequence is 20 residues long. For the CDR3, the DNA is TGTGCCAGCAGCCCCAAGGGTTTAGCGGGGAGCACAACTAGCACAGATACGCAGTATTTT. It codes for CASSPKGLAGSTTSTDTQYF.

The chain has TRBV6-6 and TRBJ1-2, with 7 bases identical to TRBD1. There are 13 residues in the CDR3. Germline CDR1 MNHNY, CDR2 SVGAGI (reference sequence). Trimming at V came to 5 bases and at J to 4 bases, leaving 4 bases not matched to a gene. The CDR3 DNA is TGTGCCAGCAGTCCAGACAGGGTCTATGGCTACACCTTC. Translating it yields CASSPDRVYGYTF.

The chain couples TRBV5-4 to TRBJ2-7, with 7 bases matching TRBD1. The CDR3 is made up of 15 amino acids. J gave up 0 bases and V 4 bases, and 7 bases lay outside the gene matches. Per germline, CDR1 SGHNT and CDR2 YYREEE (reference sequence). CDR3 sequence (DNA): TGTGCCAGCAGCCTGGGACAGTCCTCCTCCTACGAGCAGTACTTC. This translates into CASSLGQSSSYEQYF.

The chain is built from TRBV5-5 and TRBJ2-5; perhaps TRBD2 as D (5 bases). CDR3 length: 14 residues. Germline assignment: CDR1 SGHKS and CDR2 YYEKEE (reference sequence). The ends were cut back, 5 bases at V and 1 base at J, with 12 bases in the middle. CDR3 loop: CASSQTGFQETQYF. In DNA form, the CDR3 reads TGTGCCAGCAGTCAGACGGGGTTCCAAGAGACCCAGTACTTC.

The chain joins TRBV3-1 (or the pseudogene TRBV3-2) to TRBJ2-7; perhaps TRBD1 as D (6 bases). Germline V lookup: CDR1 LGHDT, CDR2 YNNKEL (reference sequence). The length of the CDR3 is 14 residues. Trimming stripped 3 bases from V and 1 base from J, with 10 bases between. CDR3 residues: CASSQQTGSYEQYF. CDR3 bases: TGTGCCAGCAGCCAGCAGACAGGATCCTACGAGCAGTACTTC.

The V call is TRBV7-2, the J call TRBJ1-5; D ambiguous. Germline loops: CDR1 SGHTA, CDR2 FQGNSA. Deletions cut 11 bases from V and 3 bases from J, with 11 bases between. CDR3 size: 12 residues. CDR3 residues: CASAGYNQPQHF. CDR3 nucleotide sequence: TGTGCCTCGGCGGGTTACAATCAGCCCCAGCATTTT.

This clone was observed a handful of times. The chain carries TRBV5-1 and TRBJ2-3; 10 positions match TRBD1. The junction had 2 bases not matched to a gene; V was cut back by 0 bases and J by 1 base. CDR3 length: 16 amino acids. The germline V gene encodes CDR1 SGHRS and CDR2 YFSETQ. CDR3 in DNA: TGCGCCAGCAGCTTGGACGGGACAGGGGGCACAGATACGCAGTATTTT. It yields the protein CASSLDGTGGTDTQYF.

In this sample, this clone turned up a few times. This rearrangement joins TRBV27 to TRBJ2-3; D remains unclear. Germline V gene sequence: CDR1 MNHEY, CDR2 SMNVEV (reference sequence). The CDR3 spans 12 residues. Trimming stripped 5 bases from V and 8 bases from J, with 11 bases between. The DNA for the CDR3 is TGTGCCAGCAGTCTAACAGAAGGTACGCAGTATTTT. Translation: CASSLTEGTQYF.

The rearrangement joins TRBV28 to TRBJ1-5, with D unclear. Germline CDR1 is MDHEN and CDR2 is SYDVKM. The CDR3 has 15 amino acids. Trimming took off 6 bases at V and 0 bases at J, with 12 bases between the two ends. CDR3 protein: CASREGVYSNQPQHF. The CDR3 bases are TGTGCCAGCAGAGAGGGAGTGTATAGCAATCAGCCCCAGCATTTT. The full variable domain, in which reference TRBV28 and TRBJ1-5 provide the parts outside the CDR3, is DVKVTQSSRYLVKRTGEKVFLECVQDMDHENMFWYRQDPGLGLRLIYFSYDVKMKEKGDIPEGYSVSREKKERFSLILESASTNQTSMYLCASREGVYSNQPQHFGDGTRLSIL.